The 21 T cell receptor beta chains reported below all come from one sample, sequenced in a study of vaccination effects on CD4 cells after COVID-19. Subsequent to roughly 9 days of culture, CD4+ T cells were isolated. Participants got two doses of BNT162b2 or mRNA-1273 vaccine. No antigen has been identified for these receptors. Sequenced by immunoSEQ multiplex PCR; TCRdb stores in-frame clones only, minus some. The table includes 50,000 to 80,000 clones, under 80% detected once. The material was CD4+ T cells from PBMCs cultured without peptide, obtained after COVID-19 vaccination. These receptors all stem from a human donor who received a COVID-19 vaccine.

This chain joins TRBV9 and TRBJ2-1; no clear D. Germline V gene data show CDR1 as SGDLS and CDR2 as YYNGEE. Trimming stripped 3 bases from V and 6 bases from J, with 16 bases between. This CDR3 contains 15 residues. The CDR3 is CASSALPRAANEQFF. The CDR3 nucleotides read TGTGCCAGCAGCGCCCTACCTCGCGCGGCCAATGAGCAGTTCTTC.

This rearrangement joins TRBV5-5 to TRBJ1-1, with 9 nucleotides matching TRBD1. The CDR3 contains 14 residues. Unmatched junction bases numbered 2, after V lost 5 bases and J lost 0 bases. Germline CDR1 is SGHKS and CDR2 is YYEKEE (reference sequence). CDR3 sequence (DNA): TGTGCCAGCAGACGACAGGGGGTGAACACTGAAGCTTTCTTT. Translating it yields CASRRQGVNTEAFF.

CDR3: CASSDGGRGNTEAFF. For the CDR3, the DNA is TGTGCCAGCAGTGACGGGGGTAGGGGGAACACTGAAGCTTTCTTT. The chain is built from TRBV6-4 and TRBJ1-1, with a weak D call TRBD1 (5 bases). The CDR3 covers 15 residues. V was clipped by 2 bases and J by 1 base, with 11 bases between them. The germline V gene has CDR1 MRHNA and CDR2 SNTAGT.

This clone is a singleton in its sample. The chain combines TRBV4-1 with TRBJ1-5; TRBD1 agrees at 8 bases. CDR3 length equals 16 residues. The germline CDR1 and CDR2 sequences are MGHRA and YSYEKL. Trimming at V came to 1 base and at J to 1 base, leaving 3 bases not matched to a gene. CDR3 sequence (DNA): TGCGCCAGCAGCCAAGTTGACAGGGGAAGCAATCAGCCCCAGCATTTT. It encodes CASSQVDRGSNQPQHF.

The V gene is TRBV7-2, the J gene TRBJ2-3, with D possibly matching TRBD2 (6 bases). The CDR3 is 16 residues long. The V gene's germline CDR1 is SGHTA and CDR2 FQGNSA. Trimming removed 1 base from V and 1 base from J, with 12 bases in between. CDR3 protein: CASSLGLGGGTDTQYF. In nucleotides, the CDR3 is TGTGCCAGCAGCTTAGGGCTTGGCGGGGGCACAGATACGCAGTATTTT. Filled out from reference TRBV7-2 and TRBJ2-3, the complete variable domain reads GAGVSQSPSNKVTEKGKDVELRCDPISGHTALYWYRQSLGQGLEFLIYFQGNSAPDKSGLPSDRFSAERTGGSVSTLTIQRTQQEDSAVYLCASSLGLGGGTDTQYFGPGTRLTVL.

The chain carries TRBV2 and TRBJ2-5; TRBD2 matches 14 bases. V shed 5 bases, J shed 5 bases, and the junction held 10 bases outside the gene matches. Per the germline V gene, CDR1 is SNHLY and CDR2 is FYNNEI. This CDR3 has 17 amino acids. CDR3 nucleotide sequence: TGTGCCAGCAGTAGGGGACTAGCGGGGGATGTTTTGGAGACCCAGTACTTC. Protein sequence: CASSRGLAGDVLETQYF.

The CDR3 DNA reads as TGCGCCAGCAGCTTGCTACCCGGGACAGGCTATGGCTACACCTTC. This encodes CASSLLPGTGYGYTF. This chain joins TRBV5-1 and TRBJ1-2; 8 bases map to TRBD1. Per the germline V gene, CDR1 is SGHRS and CDR2 is YFSETQ. Losses at the gene ends were 1 base for V and 4 bases for J; bases not matched to a gene: 6. The length of the CDR3 is 15 residues.

This clone came up once. The CDR3 coding sequence is TGTGCCAGCTCACTTCTGGGACAGGCAGAAGAGACCCAGTACTTC. This codes for CASSLLGQAEETQYF. V and J are TRBV18 and TRBJ2-5; TRBD1 matches at 8 bases. Germline CDR1 is KGHSH and CDR2 is LQKENI. V lost 4 bases, J lost 3 bases, and 7 bases stayed unmatched. There are 15 residues in the CDR3.

V is TRBV27 and J is TRBJ2-3; no clear D gene. In germline, CDR1 is MNHEY, CDR2 SMNVEV (reference sequence). The CDR3 has 15 amino acids. Deletions cut 8 bases from V and 2 bases from J, with 17 bases between. The CDR3 loop reads CASSQAIPLTDTQYF. CDR3 sequence (DNA): TGTGCCAGCTCCCAGGCTATCCCACTCACAGATACGCAGTATTTT.

This clone turned up a few times. CDR3 amino acids: CASSYRRGTEAFF. The CDR3, as DNA: TGTGCCAGCAGCTACCGCAGAGGCACTGAAGCTTTCTTT. The genes are TRBV12-3 or TRBV12-4 and TRBJ1-1; D uncertain. V was pared by 6 bases and J by 4 bases, with 12 bases between. CDR3 length equals 13 residues.

V gene TRBV21-1 combines with J gene TRBJ1-2; the table's D call, TRBD1, was not checked against the DNA. TRBV21-1 is tagged as a pseudogene. The CDR3 loop spans 16 amino acids. CDR3 sequence: CASSTRRHRANYGYTF. The CDR3 DNA is TGTGCCAGCAGCACCAGGCGACACCGAGCTAACTATGGCTACACCTTC.

The chain is built from TRBV7-2 and TRBJ2-1; 8 nucleotides line up with TRBD2. The CDR3 extends over 18 amino acids. The V gene end was trimmed by 1 base and the J gene end by 6 bases; junction bases not matched to a gene: 14. From germline, CDR1 is SGHTA and CDR2 FQGNSA. The CDR3 sequence is CASSLVVVSGAGFNEQFF. In nucleotides, the CDR3 is TGTGCCAGCAGCTTAGTGGTTGTTAGCGGGGCGGGATTCAATGAGCAGTTCTTC.

The chain has TRBV6-2 or TRBV6-3 and TRBJ2-1; weak D call: TRBD2 (7 bases). Germline CDR1 MNHEY, CDR2 SVGEGT. V was trimmed by 5 bases and J by 10 bases, leaving 18 bases between them. CDR3 length: 14 residues. CDR3 residues: CASSRAGALREQFF. For the CDR3, the DNA is TGTGCCAGCAGTCGGGCGGGGGCCCTTAGGGAGCAGTTCTTC.

The chain couples TRBV24-1 to TRBJ2-5; D could derive from TRBD1 or TRBD2 (5 bases each). Germline V lookup: CDR1 KGHDR, CDR2 SFDVKD. The CDR3 totals 16 residues. The germline V and J ends were trimmed by 3 bases and 0 bases, with 13 bases remaining between them. CDR3 sequence: CATSDPRDGNQETQYF. CDR3 nucleotide sequence: TGTGCCACCAGTGATCCCCGGGACGGGAACCAAGAGACCCAGTACTTC.

The chain uses TRBV7-9 and TRBJ1-1, with D uncertain. V gave up 0 bases and J gave up 4 bases, with 3 bases separating them. The germline CDR1 and CDR2 sequences are SEHNR and FQNEAQ (reference sequence). The CDR3 consists of 12 residues. For the CDR3, the DNA is TGTGCCAGCAGCTTAGCGAGCACTGAAGCTTTCTTT. This gives the protein CASSLASTEAFF. Full variable domain (rest looked up from reference TRBV7-9 and TRBJ1-1): DTGVSQNPRHKITKRGQNVTFRCDPISEHNRLYWYRQTLGQGPEFLTYFQNEAQLEKSRLLSDRFSAERPKGSFSTLEIQRTEQGDSAMYLCASSLASTEAFFGQGTRLTVV.

The chain joins TRBV2 to TRBJ2-5; tentatively, D is TRBD2 (6 bases). In germline, CDR1 is SNHLY, CDR2 FYNNEI. CDR3 size: 14 residues. The ends were cut back, 7 bases at V and 3 bases at J, with 15 bases in the middle. The CDR3 nucleotides are TGTGCCAGCACCCTTAGCGGCGTTGAAGAGACCCAGTACTTC. Translation gives CASTLSGVEETQYF. Using reference TRBV2 and TRBJ2-5 for the parts outside the CDR3, the full variable domain is EPEVTQTPSHQVTQMGQEVILRCVPISNHLYFYWYRQILGQKVEFLVSFYNNEISEKSEIFDDQFSVERPDGSNFTLKIRSTKLEDSAMYFCASTLSGVEETQYFGPGTRLLVL.

This clone came up a few times. The J gene is TRBJ2-6, the V gene TRBV19; D may be TRBD1 (6 bases). Trimming cost V 4 bases and J 0 bases, with 19 bases left between them. This CDR3 is built from 19 residues. Germline V gene sequence: CDR1 LNHDA, CDR2 SQIVND (reference sequence). The CDR3: CASSKIVYRVGSGANVLTF. The CDR3 region has the DNA TGTGCCAGTAGTAAGATAGTGTACAGGGTGGGCTCTGGGGCCAACGTCCTGACTTTC.

The chain joins TRBV6-2 or TRBV6-3 to TRBJ2-7, with D perhaps TRBD2 (6 bases). There are 14 residues in the CDR3. V lost 6 bases to trimming and J lost 3 bases, with 15 bases between them. Per the germline V gene, CDR1 is MNHEY and CDR2 is SVGEGT. For the CDR3, the DNA is TGTGCCAGCAGGCCTAGCGCAGGCGGCTACGAGCAGTACGTC. Translation: CASRPSAGGYEQYV.

The count of this clone is one. The CDR3 loop is CASSQYKGKDSPLHF. DNA of the CDR3: TGCGCCAGCAGTCAATATAAGGGGAAGGATTCACCCCTCCACTTT. The chain joins TRBV23-1 to TRBJ1-6; D is possibly TRBD1 (5 bases). TRBV23-1 is sorted into the ORF group, with uncertain function. This CDR3 is built from 15 residues. Trimming removed 1 base from V and 8 bases from J, with 12 bases in between.

The chain links TRBV6-6 to TRBJ2-5; 7 nucleotides align to TRBD1. The ends lost 10 bases at V and 5 bases at J; junction bases unmatched: 16. The CDR3 has 15 residues. Per germline, CDR1 MNHNY and CDR2 SVGAGI (reference sequence). The CDR3 bases are TGTGCCACGAAACGACAGGGTCTTTTTAAGGAGACCCAGTACTTC. This codes for CATKRQGLFKETQYF.

This chain uses TRBV3-1 (or the pseudogene TRBV3-2) with TRBJ1-4; possibly TRBD1 for D (5 bases). The CDR3 covers 16 residues. In germline, CDR1 is LGHDT, CDR2 YNNKEL (reference sequence). V lost 5 bases and J 4 bases, leaving 17 bases between the germline ends. The chain's CDR3 is CASSGIPGLINEKLFF. In nucleotides, the CDR3 is TGTGCCAGCAGCGGGATACCGGGACTGATTAATGAAAAACTGTTTTTT.